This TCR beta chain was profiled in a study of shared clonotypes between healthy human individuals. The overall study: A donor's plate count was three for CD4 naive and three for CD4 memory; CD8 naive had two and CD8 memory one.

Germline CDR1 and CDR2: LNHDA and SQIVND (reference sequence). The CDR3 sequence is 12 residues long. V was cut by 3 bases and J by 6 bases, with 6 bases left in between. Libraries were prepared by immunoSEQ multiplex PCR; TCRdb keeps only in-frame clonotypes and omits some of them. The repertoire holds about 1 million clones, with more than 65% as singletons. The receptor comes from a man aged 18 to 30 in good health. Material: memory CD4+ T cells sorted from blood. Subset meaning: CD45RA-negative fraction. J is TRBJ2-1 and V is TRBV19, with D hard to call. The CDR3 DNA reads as TGTGCCAGTAGTATCAACTTCAATGAGCAGTTCTTC. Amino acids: CASSINFNEQFF.